Shown below are 29 T cell receptor beta chains from a single sample sequenced in a study of cytomegalovirus exposure and HLA in healthy donors. PCR was performed using 60 Vbeta and 13 Jbeta primers. Assay used: immunoSEQ multiplex PCR; TCRdb lists only in-frame clones, some missing. Among roughly 120,000 clones listed, just over 15% were seen once. The sequenced material came from PBMCs. Receptors originate from a woman aged 18-29 years in good health and CMV-seronegative.

This clone has a handful of counts. The chain joins TRBV6-5 to TRBJ1-1; D is perhaps TRBD1 (5 bases). With 10 bases removed from V and 2 bases from J, the gap between germline ends came to 17 bases. This CDR3 region has 14 residues. Looked up from germline, CDR1 is MNHEY and CDR2 is SVGAGI. CDR3 protein: CATARGGTNTEAFF. Here the CDR3 DNA reads TGTGCCACCGCAAGGGGAGGGACCAACACTGAAGCTTTCTTT.

Comment on this clone: Other DNA sequences in this sample translate to the same CDR3. The chain combines TRBV7-9 with TRBJ2-7; 11 positions match TRBD1. The V and J ends lost 2 bases and 6 bases, in that order; junction bases with no gene match: 3. There are 14 residues in the CDR3. Germline V gives CDR1 SEHNR, CDR2 FQNEAQ (reference sequence). The CDR3 DNA is TGTGCCAGCAGCTTAAGGGGACAGGGGGGCGAGCAGTACTTC. Protein product: CASSLRGQGGEQYF.

This clone was counted between two and nine times. This sequence joins TRBV6-5 and TRBJ1-2; no clear D. The V and J ends lost 2 bases and 13 bases respectively, with 17 bases between them. The CDR3 sequence is 13 residues long. Germline V gives CDR1 MNHEY, CDR2 SVGAGI. The CDR3 sequence: CASSYRREGFSTF. Written as DNA, the CDR3 is TGTGCCAGCAGTTACCGGAGGGAAGGGTTCTCCACCTTC.

The chain couples TRBV18 to TRBJ1-1; D remains unclear. CDR1 is KGHSH and CDR2 is LQKENI in the germline V gene. This CDR3 spans 14 amino acids. The V and J ends lost 3 bases and 3 bases respectively, with 11 bases between them. DNA of the CDR3: TGTGCCAGCTCACCGTCCGAGGGTTACACTGAAGCTTTCTTT. This gives the protein CASSPSEGYTEAFF.

The genes are TRBV5-4 and TRBJ1-2; 7 nucleotides match TRBD1. Germline values: CDR1 SGHNT, CDR2 YYREEE (reference sequence). The ends lost 2 bases at V and 7 bases at J; junction bases unmatched: 17. The length of the CDR3 is 17 residues. CDR3 in amino acids: CASSLRGPQGIFGGYTF. The CDR3 DNA sequence: TGTGCCAGCAGCTTAAGAGGGCCACAGGGGATTTTTGGTGGCTACACCTTC.

This clone has a handful of counts. The genes are TRBV7-9 and TRBJ2-3, with D uncertain. Between the trimmed V and J ends, which lost 7 bases and 0 bases, there was a span of 11 bases. The CDR3 extends over 14 amino acids. The germline gives CDR1 SEHNR, CDR2 FQNEAQ (reference sequence). CDR3 sequence: CASKPTSSTDTQYF. The CDR3 bases are TGTGCCAGCAAGCCCACCTCTAGCACAGATACGCAGTATTTT.

The rearrangement uses TRBV10-3 and TRBJ2-5; D remains unclear. Germline V gives CDR1 ENHRY, CDR2 SYGVKD. The CDR3 consists of 12 residues. Trimming shortened V by 4 bases and J by 4 bases, and 7 bases separated the two germline ends. CDR3: CAISGGLETQYF. The CDR3 DNA follows: TGTGCCATCAGTGGAGGTTTAGAGACCCAGTACTTC.

This clone appeared a few times. The chain joins TRBV5-1 to TRBJ2-1; 7 bases are a match to TRBD1. V lost 1 base, J lost 6 bases, and 7 bases stayed unmatched. The CDR3 extends over 15 amino acids. Germline V gene data show CDR1 as SGHRS and CDR2 as YFSETQ. This CDR3 reads CASSLRRGTPNEQFF. Here the CDR3 DNA reads TGCGCCAGCAGCTTGCGCAGGGGGACCCCCAATGAGCAGTTCTTC. The full variable domain, completed using reference TRBV5-1 and TRBJ2-1, is KAGVTQTPRYLIKTRGQQVTLSCSPISGHRSVSWYQQTPGQGLQFLFEYFSETQRNKGNFPGRFSGRQFSNSRSEMNVSTLELGDSALYLCASSLRRGTPNEQFFGPGTRLTVL.

The gene calls are TRBV28 and TRBJ1-6; D perhaps matches TRBD1 (6 bases). The CDR3 extends over 16 amino acids. Germline CDR1 reads MDHEN; CDR2 reads SYDVKM. Trimming pared 0 bases from V and 6 bases from J, leaving 12 bases between. Here the CDR3 DNA reads TGTGCCAGCAGTTTATGGGCGGGCAGGGGTAATTCACCCCTCCACTTT. Translated: CASSLWAGRGNSPLHF.

The sample holds a few counts of this clone. The chain links TRBV30 to TRBJ2-5; no firm D call. The V end lost 0 bases, the J end lost 6 bases, and 14 bases lay between the germline ends. CDR1 is GTSNPN and CDR2 is SVGIG in the germline V gene (reference sequence). CDR3 size: 14 residues. The CDR3 nucleotides are TGTGCCTGGAGTGTTACTACCGCATACCAGACCCAGTACTTC. Translating gives CAWSVTTAYQTQYF.

This clone was detected a few times. The V call is TRBV13, the J call TRBJ1-4; perhaps TRBD1 as D (6 bases). Trimming stripped 5 bases from V and 8 bases from J, with 15 bases between. Germline V gene lookup returns CDR1 PRHDT and CDR2 FYEKMQ (reference sequence). The CDR3 totals 14 residues. As DNA, the CDR3 is TGTGCCAGCAGCGGCCGGGGGGCGGAGGAAAAACTGTTTTTT. Amino acid sequence: CASSGRGAEEKLFF.

This clone was seen more than once but under ten times. The chain is built from TRBV28 and TRBJ1-2; 7 positions agree with TRBD1. V lost 2 bases to trimming and J lost 2 bases; unmatched junction nucleotides: 11. The CDR3 runs to 17 residues. CDR1 and CDR2 from the germline V gene are MDHEN and SYDVKM. CDR3 nucleotide sequence: TGTGCCAGCAGTTTAAGGGCAGGGGGGACCCGAAACTATGGCTACACCTTC. Its protein product is CASSLRAGGTRNYGYTF.

V usage is TRBV6-6 and J usage is TRBJ1-5; 7 bases line up with TRBD1. The V gene's germline CDR1 is MNHNY and CDR2 SVGAGI (reference sequence). J lost 6 bases, V lost 2 bases, and 4 bases had no gene match. There are 14 residues in the CDR3. CDR3 in amino acids: CASSYDREIQPQHF. The CDR3 DNA reads TGTGCCAGCAGTTACGACAGGGAGATTCAGCCCCAGCATTTT.

This clone was seen a few times. The V gene is TRBV27, the J gene TRBJ2-1; 7 nucleotides line up with TRBD1. V dropped 5 bases and J dropped 3; count of bases not matched to a gene: 4. Germline V gene sequence: CDR1 MNHEY, CDR2 SMNVEV (reference sequence). CDR3 length: 14 residues. The CDR3 spells CASSPTGNYNEQFF. As DNA, the CDR3 is TGTGCCAGCAGTCCGACAGGGAACTACAATGAGCAGTTCTTC.

The chain recombines TRBV4-2 with TRBJ2-1, with 15 bases lining up with TRBD2. CDR1 is LGHNA and CDR2 is YNFKEQ in the germline V gene. This CDR3 contains 16 residues. V shed 4 bases, J shed 8 bases, and the junction held 6 bases outside the gene matches. CDR3 nucleotide sequence: TGTGCCAGCAGCCCCCGGACTAGCGGGGGGGTTGATGAGCAGTTCTTC. Protein product: CASSPRTSGGVDEQFF.

V usage is TRBV5-8 and J usage is TRBJ2-1; 12 positions match TRBD2. Germline lookup yields CDR1 SGHTS and CDR2 YDEGEE. Trimming cost V 3 bases and J 8 bases; bases outside gene matches: 12. The CDR3 totals 17 residues. The CDR3 DNA is TGTGCCAGCAGCTGGGGATCTAGCGGGGGGGCTGGAGATGAGCAGTTCTTC. Protein sequence: CASSWGSSGGAGDEQFF.

The genes are TRBV9 and TRBJ1-5; tentatively, D is TRBD1 (5 bases). The germline V and J ends were trimmed by 0 bases and 2 bases, with 15 bases remaining between them. CDR3 size: 17 residues. Per the germline V gene, CDR1 is SGDLS and CDR2 is YYNGEE. CDR3 loop: CASSVGPDSRGNQPQHF. CDR3 nucleotides: TGTGCCAGCAGCGTAGGGCCCGACAGCCGGGGCAATCAGCCCCAGCATTTT.

The chain links TRBV7-3 to TRBJ2-3, with TRBD2 matching 11 bases. The junction had 6 bases not matched to a gene; V was cut back by 1 base and J by 6 bases. Germline CDR1 SGHTA, CDR2 FQGTGA. CDR3 length: 16 amino acids. The CDR3 region has the DNA TGTGCCAGCAGCTTAAATAGCGGGGGGGCCGGGGATACGCAGTATTTT. The encoded protein is CASSLNSGGAGDTQYF.

The chain employs TRBV6-5 and TRBJ2-3; 8 bases fit TRBD2. Germline-derived CDR1 and CDR2 are MNHEY and SVGAGI. The J segment lost 5 bases and the V segment lost 6 bases, leaving 10 bases of the junction unmatched. This CDR3 contains 15 residues. CDR3 loop: CASRSRGERRDTQYF. The CDR3 nucleotides are TGTGCCAGCAGATCGCGGGGGGAACGCAGAGATACGCAGTATTTT.

This sequence joins TRBV9 and TRBJ2-1; 10 bases line up with TRBD1. This CDR3 has 15 amino acids. Germline CDR1 reads SGDLS; CDR2 reads YYNGEE. V gave up 3 bases and J gave up 6 bases; unmatched junction bases: 6. DNA of the CDR3: TGTGCCAGCAGCGGACAGGGGGCGCCCACCAATGAGCAGTTCTTC. It codes for CASSGQGAPTNEQFF.

This clone has just a few counts. The genes are TRBV6-5 and TRBJ2-3; D not certain. The length of the CDR3 is 11 residues. Germline lookup yields CDR1 MNHEY and CDR2 SVGAGI. The germline V and J ends were trimmed by 7 bases and 4 bases, with 6 bases remaining between them. The CDR3: CASTVADTQYF. The CDR3 DNA is TGTGCCAGCACCGTAGCAGATACGCAGTATTTT.

This clone showed up just a few times. The rearrangement uses TRBV28 and TRBJ2-3; the D gene is possibly TRBD2 (6 bases). The CDR3 is 18 residues long. Germline lookup yields CDR1 MDHEN and CDR2 SYDVKM. With 11 bases removed from V and 0 bases from J, the gap between germline ends came to 27 bases. The CDR3 reads CAYPEEGLNDVSTDTQYF. The DNA of the CDR3 is TGTGCCTACCCTGAGGAGGGCCTGAATGACGTCAGCACAGATACGCAGTATTTT.

The chain joins TRBV10-2 to TRBJ2-5, with 10 bases that match TRBD1. The CDR3 length is 16 residues. V shed 2 bases, J shed 5 bases, and the junction held 8 bases outside the gene matches. CDR1 is WSHSY, CDR2 SAAADI, per germline. The CDR3 region is CASSEETGGFGETQYF. CDR3 in DNA: TGCGCCAGCAGTGAGGAGACAGGGGGCTTCGGGGAGACCCAGTACTTC.

The chain has TRBV7-9 and TRBJ2-7, with 8 bases fitting TRBD2. Germline V gene lookup returns CDR1 SEHNR and CDR2 FQNEAQ (reference sequence). This CDR3 contains 12 residues. J gave up 5 bases and V 3 bases, and 0 bases lay outside the gene matches. The CDR3 region has the DNA TGTGCCAGCAGCTTTAGCGGGAACGAGCAGTACTTC. Translated: CASSFSGNEQYF.

Only a few counts were recorded for this clone. This rearrangement joins TRBV11-2 to TRBJ2-1, with D possibly being TRBD2 (5 bases). V shed 3 bases and J shed 1 base, with 7 bases lying between them. This CDR3 has 14 residues. Germline lookup yields CDR1 SGHAT and CDR2 FQNNGV. CDR3 sequence reads: CASSFRGSYNEQFF. CDR3 bases: TGTGCCAGCAGCTTCCGGGGATCCTACAATGAGCAGTTCTTC.

This chain connects TRBV6-6 to TRBJ1-5, with TRBD1 matching over 9 bases. Germline V gene data show CDR1 as MNHNY and CDR2 as SVGAGI (reference sequence). This CDR3 is built from 15 residues. V lost 4 bases to trimming and J lost 5 bases; unmatched junction nucleotides: 6. The CDR3 spells CASSSGQGRDQPQHF. CDR3 DNA: TGTGCCAGCAGTTCCGGACAGGGGAGGGATCAGCCCCAGCATTTT.

The rearrangement joins TRBV6-4 to TRBJ2-3, with a tentative D call TRBD2 (5 bases). The CDR3 spans 13 residues. The V gene's germline CDR1 is MRHNA and CDR2 SNTAGT. The V end lost 2 bases, the J end lost 6 bases, and 9 bases lay between the germline ends. CDR3 loop: CASSDGESDTQYF. As DNA, the CDR3 is TGTGCCAGCAGTGACGGGGAGTCGGATACGCAGTATTTT.

The V gene is TRBV5-6, the J gene TRBJ2-1; 7 bases line up with TRBD2. The CDR3 loop spans 15 amino acids. The germline V gene has CDR1 SGHDT and CDR2 YYEEEE. Losses at the gene ends were 1 base for V and 7 bases for J; bases not matched to a gene: 8. CDR3 DNA sequence: TGTGCCAGCAGCTTGTTGGCGGGAGTAGGGAATGAGCAGTTCTTC. It codes for CASSLLAGVGNEQFF.

This clone was detected only a few times. V is TRBV6-1 and J is TRBJ2-1; D is uncertain. Per the germline V gene, CDR1 is MNHNS and CDR2 is SASEGT. Trimming cost V 3 bases and J 0 bases, with 9 bases left between them. This CDR3 region has 15 residues. CDR3 in amino acids: CASSDQVHSYNEQFF. In DNA, the CDR3 is TGTGCCAGCAGTGACCAGGTCCACTCCTACAATGAGCAGTTCTTC.